This T cell receptor (beta chain) appears in the sequencing data of a study of T cell responses to AZD1222 COVID-19 vaccine. Clones were read by immunoSEQ multiplex PCR, and TCRdb kept only the in-frame ones, dropping some. The sample holds about 66,000 clones, approximately 90% seen once. Sequenced here: peripheral blood, sampled 28 days after the second dose of the MenACWY control vaccine. This sequence was found in an adult who received the MenACWY meningococcal vaccine as a control.

The CDR3 sequence: CASSLTSGIINEQFF. As DNA, the CDR3 is TGTGCCAGCAGCTTGACTAGCGGGATAATTAATGAGCAGTTCTTC. The chain recombines TRBV27 with TRBJ2-1; 11 bases align to TRBD2. The V and J ends lost 6 bases and 7 bases, in that order; junction bases with no gene match: 8. Germline V gene lookup returns CDR1 MNHEY and CDR2 SMNVEV (reference sequence). The CDR3 extends over 15 amino acids.